One and the same sample provided the 28 T cell receptor beta chains below, sequenced in a study of beta chain features in type 1 diabetes. Points from the study as a whole: People with Type 1 diabetes carried modestly yet significantly shorter TCRB CDR3s in all four CD4+ subsets.

Reverse transcribing all isolated RNA meant expressed TCRB transcripts were sequenced. Libraries were prepared by immunoSEQ multiplex PCR; TCRdb keeps only in-frame clonotypes and omits some of them. The data contain some 350,000 clones, roughly 14% of them singletons. No antigen has been identified for these receptors. Sequenced input: naive CD4+ T cells from blood. The receptors derive from a woman aged 18-35 years with type 1 diabetes.

The chain joins TRBV14 to TRBJ1-3; D not resolved. This CDR3 spans 14 amino acids. The germline V gene encodes CDR1 SGHDN and CDR2 FVKESK. The V gene lost 2 bases and the J gene lost 2 bases, with 7 bases spanning the gap. The CDR3, as DNA: TGTGCCAGCAGCCAACAGAATACTGGAAACACCATATATTTT. This sequence encodes CASSQQNTGNTIYF.

A few counts support this clone. CDR3 sequence reads: CASSVGLQAGPIPGEQFF. CDR3 nucleotides: TGTGCCAGCAGCGTAGGTCTCCAAGCGGGACCAATCCCGGGGGAGCAGTTCTTC. The chain recombines TRBV9 with TRBJ2-1; 7 bases map to TRBD2. The CDR3 covers 18 residues. The germline CDR1 and CDR2 sequences are SGDLS and YYNGEE. V lost 0 bases, J lost 10 bases, and 19 bases stayed unmatched.

This chain links TRBV7-2 with TRBJ2-2; D is undetermined. V lost 5 bases and J lost 6, with 13 bases in between. The CDR3 contains 14 residues. Germline V gene data show CDR1 as SGHTA and CDR2 as FQGNSA. CDR3 DNA: TGTGCCAGCAGCCCTAGTCAACTACCCGGGGAGCTGTTTTTT. Translation: CASSPSQLPGELFF.

In nucleotides, the CDR3 is TGTGCCAGCAGCCAAGAAGGGGCGGCTAATCCACGTAACATTCAGTACTTC. Amino acids: CASSQEGAANPRNIQYF. The chain recombines TRBV14 with TRBJ2-4; tentative D call: TRBD1 (5 bases). V was cut by 0 bases and J by 7 bases, with 19 bases left in between. Germline CDR1 reads SGHDN; CDR2 reads FVKESK. This CDR3 is built from 17 residues.

The V gene is TRBV6-5, the J gene TRBJ1-1; D not resolved. CDR1 is MNHEY, CDR2 SVGAGI, per germline. The V and J ends lost 6 bases and 2 bases respectively, with 4 bases between them. The CDR3 runs 11 residues. CDR3 DNA: TGTGCCAGCAGCTCCAACACTGAAGCTTTCTTT. This encodes CASSSNTEAFF.

The chain has TRBV7-9 and TRBJ2-1; TRBD2 matches 14 bases. This CDR3 region has 16 residues. Germline CDR1 SEHNR, CDR2 FQNEAQ (reference sequence). With 5 bases clipped from V and 10 bases from J, the junction kept 10 bases outside the gene matches. CDR3 coding DNA: TGTGCCAGCAGCGAACCGGGACTAGCGGGAGTTCAGGAGCAGTTCTTC. Translated: CASSEPGLAGVQEQFF.

This clone turned up a few times. V usage is TRBV4-1 and J usage is TRBJ2-5, with 15 positions matching TRBD2. Germline trimming cut 4 bases from V and 2 bases from J; bases unmatched to any gene: 5. The CDR3 loop spans 17 amino acids. CDR1 MGHRA and CDR2 YSYEKL come from the germline V gene. CDR3 in amino acids: CASSPGTSGRKQETQYF. DNA for the CDR3: TGCGCCAGCAGCCCCGGGACTAGCGGGAGGAAGCAAGAGACCCAGTACTTC.

This clone was seen only a few times. J is TRBJ2-5 and V is TRBV29-1; 8 bases match TRBD2. The V and J ends lost 4 bases and 5 bases, in that order; junction bases with no gene match: 15. CDR3 length equals 16 residues. The V gene's germline CDR1 is SQVTM and CDR2 ANQGSEA. Here the CDR3 DNA reads TGCAGCGTTGTGTTTGCGGGAGGAGTTCTAAAGGAGACCCAGTACTTC. Amino acid sequence: CSVVFAGGVLKETQYF. The full variable domain, in which reference TRBV29-1 and TRBJ2-5 provide the parts outside the CDR3, is SAVISQKPSRDICQRGTSLTIQCQVDSQVTMMFWYRQQPGQSLTLIATANQGSEATYESGFVIDKFPISRPNLTFSTLTVSNMSPEDSSIYLCSVVFAGGVLKETQYFGPGTRLLVL.

This clone came up a few times. This chain uses TRBV10-2 with TRBJ2-7, with 12 bases that match TRBD2. V dropped 4 bases and J dropped 2; count of bases not matched to a gene: 0. The germline gives CDR1 WSHSY, CDR2 SAAADI. The CDR3 is 14 residues long. The CDR3: CASSGLAGAYEQYV. CDR3 DNA sequence: TGCGCCAGCAGTGGACTAGCGGGAGCCTACGAGCAGTACGTC.

The chain is built from TRBV20-1 and TRBJ2-1, with 9 bases identical to TRBD2. The CDR3 has 11 amino acids. CDR1 and CDR2 (germline): DFQATT, SNEGSKA (reference sequence). Losses at the gene ends were 2 bases for V and 15 bases for J; bases not matched to a gene: 5. The CDR3 sequence: CSARRREGRFF. Written as DNA, the CDR3 is TGCAGTGCTAGACGGCGGGAGGGTAGGTTCTTC.

As concerns this clone: Within the sample, other DNA sequences also encode this same CDR3. In DNA form, the CDR3 reads TGTGCCAGCAGTGCGAGGGGGACAGGGGCCTACGAGCAGTACGTC. It encodes CASSARGTGAYEQYV. The chain uses TRBV7-8 and TRBJ2-7, with TRBD1 identical over 10 bases. The CDR3 is 15 amino acids. Trimming cost V 6 bases and J 2 bases; bases outside gene matches: 7. Looked up from germline, CDR1 is SGHVS and CDR2 is FQNEAQ.

This clone appeared a few times. The V gene is TRBV18, the J gene TRBJ1-1; unclear D gene. The length of the CDR3 is 11 residues. Trimming shortened V by 3 bases and J by 3 bases, and 2 bases separated the two germline ends. Looked up from germline, CDR1 is KGHSH and CDR2 is LQKENI. The CDR3 region has the DNA TGTGCCAGCTCACCCGACACTGAAGCTTTCTTT. Translated: CASSPDTEAFF. Looking up the rest from reference TRBV18 and TRBJ1-1 gives the full variable domain: NAGVMQNPRHLVRRRGQEARLRCSPMKGHSHVYWYRQLPEEGLKFMVYLQKENIIDESGMPKERFSAEFPKEGPSILRIQQVVRGDSAAYFCASSPDTEAFFGQGTRLTVV.

The chain recombines TRBV7-9 with TRBJ2-7; 7 bases line up with TRBD1. There are 16 residues in the CDR3. Germline CDR1 reads SEHNR; CDR2 reads FQNEAQ (reference sequence). The V gene end was trimmed by 4 bases and the J gene end by 3 bases; junction bases not matched to a gene: 12. Here the CDR3 DNA reads TGTGCCAGCAGCTCACCACAGGGGCAGCCTAACTACGAGCAGTACTTC. It yields the protein CASSSPQGQPNYEQYF.

The chain employs TRBV11-2 and TRBJ2-1; 11 nucleotides agree with TRBD2. Trimming at V came to 1 base and at J to 8 bases, leaving 1 base not matched to a gene. Germline assignment: CDR1 SGHAT and CDR2 FQNNGV. CDR3 length: 14 residues. CDR3 DNA: TGTGCCAGCAGCTTAGTGGGACTAGCGGATGAGCAGTTCTTC. This codes for CASSLVGLADEQFF.

CDR3 residues: CASSLSAGRYEQYV. In DNA, the CDR3 is TGCGCCAGCAGCTTGTCGGCAGGGCGCTACGAGCAGTACGTC. This chain links TRBV5-1 with TRBJ2-7; a weak D match, TRBD1 (5 bases). Trimming left V 1 base short and J 3 bases short, with 11 bases between. CDR3 length equals 14 residues. Germline V gene data show CDR1 as SGHRS and CDR2 as YFSETQ.

This clone was seen a few times. CDR3 coding DNA: TGTGCCTGGATCCCATTGACTAGCGGGATCTACAATGAGCAGTTCTTC. As protein: CAWIPLTSGIYNEQFF. The chain carries TRBV30 and TRBJ2-1, with 11 bases that match TRBD2. Trimming at V came to 4 bases and at J to 3 bases, leaving 8 bases not matched to a gene. Looked up from germline, CDR1 is GTSNPN and CDR2 is SVGIG (reference sequence). The CDR3 loop spans 16 amino acids.

The chain employs TRBV28 and TRBJ1-5; a possible D gene is TRBD1 (6 bases). V lost 6 bases to trimming and J lost 9 bases, with 15 bases between them. The CDR3 is 13 amino acids. CDR1 MDHEN and CDR2 SYDVKM come from the germline V gene. The CDR3 bases are TGTGCCAGCAGGGCACAGGGACCGCGGCCCCAGCATTTT. As protein: CASRAQGPRPQHF. The full variable domain, rest sourced from reference TRBV28 and TRBJ1-5, is DVKVTQSSRYLVKRTGEKVFLECVQDMDHENMFWYRQDPGLGLRLIYFSYDVKMKEKGDIPEGYSVSREKKERFSLILESASTNQTSMYLCASRAQGPRPQHFGDGTRLSIL.

This clone was seen a few times. The same CDR3 arises from other DNA sequences in this sample as well. The J gene is TRBJ2-6, the V gene TRBV9; no clear D. Trimming pared 2 bases from V and 0 bases from J, leaving 6 bases between. This CDR3 is 15 amino acids long. CDR1 and CDR2 from the germline V gene are SGDLS and YYNGEE. CDR3 region: CASSVRSSGANVLTF. As DNA, the CDR3 is TGTGCCAGCAGCGTTAGGAGCTCTGGGGCCAACGTCCTGACTTTC.

The sample holds a few counts of this clone. This chain links TRBV5-1 with TRBJ2-1, with 9 bases fitting TRBD1. J gave up 6 bases and V 3 bases, and 4 bases lay outside the gene matches. CDR1 is SGHRS and CDR2 is YFSETQ in the germline V gene. The CDR3 length is 14 residues. CDR3 DNA sequence: TGCGCCAGCAGCTCTACGGACAGGGGCAATGAGCAGTTCTTC. Protein sequence: CASSSTDRGNEQFF. Based on the CDR3 plus reference TRBV5-1 and TRBJ2-1, the full variable domain is KAGVTQTPRYLIKTRGQQVTLSCSPISGHRSVSWYQQTPGQGLQFLFEYFSETQRNKGNFPGRFSGRQFSNSRSEMNVSTLELGDSALYLCASSSTDRGNEQFFGPGTRLTVL.

The chain is built from TRBV5-6 and TRBJ2-7; 9 nucleotides agree with TRBD1. The CDR3 runs to 15 residues. The germline gives CDR1 SGHDT, CDR2 YYEEEE. The J segment lost 1 base and the V segment lost 1 base, leaving 3 bases of the junction unmatched. The CDR3 protein is CASSLTTGGSYEQYV. The CDR3 DNA reads as TGTGCCAGCAGCTTGACGACAGGGGGGTCCTACGAGCAGTACGTC.

The table lists this clone with a few counts. This chain links TRBV7-3 with TRBJ2-1, with D possibly matching TRBD1 (5 bases). The V gene's germline CDR1 is SGHTA and CDR2 FQGTGA. The length of the CDR3 is 14 residues. The V end lost 6 bases, the J end lost 9 bases, and 18 bases lay between the germline ends. CDR3 DNA: TGTGCCAGCAGTTTGGCAGGGCCGTCGTCTGAGCAGTTCTTC. Its protein product is CASSLAGPSSEQFF.

The chain recombines TRBV11-2 with TRBJ1-5; 7 bases are shared with TRBD1. V dropped 5 bases and J dropped 3; count of bases not matched to a gene: 4. The CDR3 is 14 residues long. CDR1 and CDR2 (germline): SGHAT, FQNNGV. The DNA of the CDR3 is TGTGCCAGCAGCCCCGACAGGGTCAATCAGCCCCAGCATTTT. Encoded protein: CASSPDRVNQPQHF.

This clone has only a few counts. V usage is TRBV7-2 and J usage is TRBJ1-1; maybe TRBD1 (6 bases). The CDR3 sequence is 15 residues long. Trimming pared 2 bases from V and 11 bases from J, leaving 21 bases between. Germline V gives CDR1 SGHTA, CDR2 FQGNSA. CDR3 DNA sequence: TGTGCCAGCAGCTTAACTCGTCGGAACAGGGCTAGCGCTTTCTTT. It codes for CASSLTRRNRASAFF. Combining the CDR3 with reference TRBV7-2 and TRBJ1-1 gives the whole variable domain GAGVSQSPSNKVTEKGKDVELRCDPISGHTALYWYRQSLGQGLEFLIYFQGNSAPDKSGLPSDRFSAERTGGSVSTLTIQRTQQEDSAVYLCASSLTRRNRASAFFGQGTRLTVV.

This chain connects TRBV5-4 to TRBJ2-1; D remains unclear. Germline V lookup: CDR1 SGHNT, CDR2 YYREEE (reference sequence). This CDR3 comprises 17 residues. V shed 4 bases and J shed 5 bases, with 22 bases lying between them. The CDR3 is CASSGATRRDYNNEQFF. CDR3 DNA sequence: TGTGCCAGCAGCGGAGCAACACGGCGAGATTATAACAATGAGCAGTTCTTC. The full variable domain, its missing parts supplied by reference TRBV5-4 and TRBJ2-1, is ETGVTQSPTHLIKTRGQQVTLRCSSQSGHNTVSWYQQALGQGPQFIFQYYREEENGRGNFPPRFSGLQFPNYSSELNVNALELDDSALYLCASSGATRRDYNNEQFFGPGTRLTVL.

The gene calls are TRBV18 and TRBJ2-7, with 9 bases aligning to TRBD1. Germline V gene lookup returns CDR1 KGHSH and CDR2 LQKENI. Unmatched junction bases numbered 13, after V lost 3 bases and J lost 7 bases. The CDR3 length is 16 residues. CDR3 bases: TGTGCCAGCTCACCTCCCTTGGGACAGGGACGGGGGGAGCAGTACTTC. This sequence encodes CASSPPLGQGRGEQYF. Filled out from reference TRBV18 and TRBJ2-7, the complete variable domain reads NAGVMQNPRHLVRRRGQEARLRCSPMKGHSHVYWYRQLPEEGLKFMVYLQKENIIDESGMPKERFSAEFPKEGPSILRIQQVVRGDSAAYFCASSPPLGQGRGEQYFGPGTRLTVT.

The gene calls are TRBV5-4 and TRBJ2-5; 11 nucleotides line up with TRBD2. CDR1 and CDR2 from the germline V gene are SGHNT and YYREEE (reference sequence). The CDR3 has 15 amino acids. J lost 2 bases, V lost 1 base, and 1 base had no gene match. CDR3 nucleotides: TGTGCCAGCAGCTTGAGACTAGCGGGACAAGAGACCCAGTACTTC. It codes for CASSLRLAGQETQYF. The full variable domain, rest sourced from reference TRBV5-4 and TRBJ2-5, is ETGVTQSPTHLIKTRGQQVTLRCSSQSGHNTVSWYQQALGQGPQFIFQYYREEENGRGNFPPRFSGLQFPNYSSELNVNALELDDSALYLCASSLRLAGQETQYFGPGTRLLVL.

The J gene is TRBJ1-4, the V gene TRBV11-2; D unclear. The CDR3 runs to 13 residues. CDR1 is SGHAT and CDR2 is FQNNGV in the germline V gene. V was trimmed by 3 bases and J by 7 bases, leaving 9 bases between them. The CDR3 sequence: CASSFGVSEKLFF. The CDR3 DNA is TGTGCCAGCAGCTTCGGAGTTTCTGAAAAACTGTTTTTT. The full variable domain, in which reference TRBV11-2 and TRBJ1-4 provide the parts outside the CDR3, is EAGVAQSPRYKIIEKRQSVAFWCNPISGHATLYWYQQILGQGPKLLIQFQNNGVVDDSQLPKDRFSAERLKGVDSTLKIQPAKLEDSAVYLCASSFGVSEKLFFGSGTQLSVL.

This clone was found a few times. The chain combines TRBV5-4 with TRBJ2-1; 11 bases agree with TRBD2. CDR3 length equals 17 residues. Germline CDR1 is SGHNT and CDR2 is YYREEE (reference sequence). J was trimmed by 5 bases and V by 7 bases; bases with no gene match: 14. The CDR3 DNA reads TGTGCCAGCCGCCTGACTAGCGGGGCGGATCATGACAATGAGCAGTTCTTC. Translated, it gives CASRLTSGADHDNEQFF.